This T cell receptor (beta chain) emerged from a study of CD8+CD57+ T cells in acquired aplastic anemia. Overall study findings and caveats: No significant difference in CD8+ Simpson's diversity was found between patients and controls.

Sequencing involved patients with CD8+CD57+ cell expansion previously shown by flow cytometry. As a group, the patients uniformly had severe acquired aplastic anemia. Blood came from patients not yet given any therapy. About this clonotype itself: Its target is unknown.

CDR1 is DFQATT, CDR2 SNEGSKA, per germline (reference sequence). The CDR3 covers 13 residues. Genomic DNA templated the TCR beta VDJ and CDR3 profiling. Each CDR3 protein is one row after TCRdb ran MiXCR on the reads. The sample lists roughly 250,000 distinct CDR3 sequences; about 80% were seen once. This chain connects TRBV20-1 to TRBJ1-5, with 8 bases identical to TRBD1. Sequenced: sorted CD4+, CD8+, or CD8+CD57+ T cells (not recorded which) from PBMCs. This TCR was recovered from a human donor with aplastic anemia. CDR3 protein: CAGQGYSNQPQHF. The DNA for the CDR3 is TGCGCAGGACAGGGTTATAGCAATCAGCCCCAGCATTTT.